This passage covers 25 T cell receptor beta chains from one sample sequenced in a study of blood T cell repertoires in COVID-19. Sequencing used immunoSEQ multiplex PCR; TCRdb keeps in-frame clones, though not all of them. The top ten hold 4.5% to 6% of the sample, which has approximately 120,000 clones, roughly 72% seen once. What was sequenced was peripheral blood. The receptors shown here come from a man older than 75 with COVID-19, enrolled during active disease.

The rearrangement joins TRBV19 to TRBJ2-7; 14 nucleotides agree with TRBD2. The V and J ends lost 5 bases and 3 bases, in that order; junction bases with no gene match: 9. Germline V gene lookup returns CDR1 LNHDA and CDR2 SQIVND (reference sequence). The CDR3 is 17 amino acids. The CDR3 loop is CASSSAGLAGGHYEQYF. CDR3 sequence (DNA): TGTGCCAGTAGTTCGGCCGGACTAGCGGGAGGCCACTACGAGCAGTACTTC. Full variable domain (missing parts from reference TRBV19 and TRBJ2-7): DGGITQSPKYLFRKEGQNVTLSCEQNLNHDAMYWYRQDPGQGLRLIYYSQIVNDFQKGDIAEGYSVSREKKESFPLTVTSAQKNPTAFYLCASSSAGLAGGHYEQYFGPGTRLTVT.

This chain links TRBV4-1 with TRBJ1-3; 7 bases line up with TRBD1. CDR1 is MGHRA and CDR2 is YSYEKL in the germline V gene. CDR3 length: 16 amino acids. The junction had 7 bases not matched to a gene; V was cut back by 3 bases and J by 2 bases. The DNA for the CDR3 is TGCGCCAGCAGCCACAACAGGGGAAGGACTGGAAACACCATATATTTT. Translating gives CASSHNRGRTGNTIYF.

This clone was counted only a few times. The chain recombines TRBV27 with TRBJ1-1; D call uncertain. Germline-derived CDR1 and CDR2 are MNHEY and SMNVEV (reference sequence). The CDR3 spans 14 residues. With 3 bases removed from V and 1 base from J, the gap between germline ends came to 9 bases. The CDR3 sequence is CASSLEGRNTEAFF. CDR3 nucleotides: TGTGCCAGCAGTTTGGAGGGCAGGAACACTGAAGCTTTCTTT.

The chain's CDR3 is CASTQAPVDTQYF. CDR3 nucleotides: TGTGCCAGCACCCAAGCCCCTGTCGATACGCAGTATTTT. The V gene is TRBV12-3 or TRBV12-4, the J gene TRBJ2-3; D is unresolved. Trimming cost V 7 bases and J 6 bases, with 14 bases left between them. The CDR3 sequence is 13 residues long.

This clone came up once. J is TRBJ2-1 and V is TRBV11-2; TRBD2 aligns across 9 bases. CDR1 SGHAT and CDR2 FQNNGV come from the germline V gene. The CDR3 is 14 residues long. The V segment lost 3 bases and the J segment 5 bases; nucleotides outside the gene matches: 2. The CDR3 loop reads CASSLGLANNEQFF. The CDR3 nucleotides read TGTGCCAGCAGCTTGGGACTAGCTAACAATGAGCAGTTCTTC.

This chain uses TRBV27 with TRBJ1-1, with TRBD1 as a possible D gene (6 bases). V was trimmed by 7 bases and J by 9 bases, leaving 21 bases between them. The CDR3 spans 14 residues. Germline V CDR1 and CDR2: MNHEY, SMNVEV (reference sequence). CDR3 DNA: TGTGCCAGCATGTTCGGACAGTCCCTCTCCCAAGCTTTCTTT. This translates into CASMFGQSLSQAFF.

The V call is TRBV27, the J call TRBJ2-3; 14 bases are shared with TRBD2. The CDR3 has 19 amino acids. V dropped 6 bases and J dropped 1; count of bases not matched to a gene: 12. Germline V CDR1 and CDR2: MNHEY, SMNVEV (reference sequence). The CDR3 sequence: CASSYSRLAGGLGTDTQYF. The CDR3 DNA reads as TGTGCCAGCAGCTACTCCCGACTAGCGGGAGGGCTGGGCACAGATACGCAGTATTTT.

The genes are TRBV2 and TRBJ2-7; TRBD1 is a possible D gene (6 bases). V lost 5 bases and J lost 8, with 22 bases in between. Germline V gene lookup returns CDR1 SNHLY and CDR2 FYNNEI. The CDR3 loop spans 15 amino acids. CDR3 coding DNA: TGTGCCAGCAGTTACCCCGGGACACCTTTTAGCAAGCAGTACTTC. Its protein product is CASSYPGTPFSKQYF.

The CDR3 region has the DNA TGTGCCAGCAGCTTATTGGGGACAGCGAACACCGGGGAGCTGTTTTTT. Its translation: CASSLLGTANTGELFF. This sequence joins TRBV11-3 and TRBJ2-2; 7 bases match TRBD1. The V gene end was trimmed by 2 bases and the J gene end by 0 bases; junction bases not matched to a gene: 3. The CDR3 totals 16 residues. Germline values: CDR1 SGHNT, CDR2 YENEEA.

The sample holds a few counts of this clone. This chain uses TRBV10-3 with TRBJ2-7; possible D gene TRBD1, 6 bases. V lost 6 bases, J lost 2 bases, and 17 bases lay in between. Germline assignment: CDR1 ENHRY and CDR2 SYGVKD. This CDR3 has 15 amino acids. CDR3 sequence: CAIRTSYREPYEQYF. The CDR3 coding sequence is TGTGCCATCAGAACCAGCTACAGGGAGCCCTACGAGCAGTACTTC.

In this sample, this clone turned up many times. This chain connects TRBV13 to TRBJ2-7, with D perhaps TRBD2 (5 bases). In germline, CDR1 is PRHDT, CDR2 FYEKMQ (reference sequence). The CDR3 loop spans 15 amino acids. V shed 3 bases and J shed 2 bases, with 14 bases lying between them. For the CDR3, the DNA is TGTGCCAGCAGCTTTAATGGGCTAGCTGCCTACGAGCAGTACTTC. Protein product: CASSFNGLAAYEQYF.

The chain links TRBV6-6 to TRBJ1-2, with TRBD1 identical over 7 bases. In germline, CDR1 is MNHNY, CDR2 SVGAGI (reference sequence). CDR3 length: 14 amino acids. V was pared by 8 bases and J by 6 bases, with 12 bases of the junction left unmatched. DNA for the CDR3: TGTGCCAGCTTGGCATCAGGGGGGCGAGATGGCTACACCTTC. This sequence encodes CASLASGGRDGYTF.

The chain uses TRBV7-9 and TRBJ2-1, with D perhaps matching TRBD2 (5 bases). Germline CDR1 SEHNR, CDR2 FQNEAQ (reference sequence). Trimming took 10 bases from V and 5 from J, leaving 6 bases between them. This CDR3 has 10 amino acids. CDR3 bases: TGTGCCACCGGGGACAATGAGCAGTTCTTC. The encoded protein is CATGDNEQFF.

This clone was detected a few times. The V and J genes are TRBV28 and TRBJ1-5; TRBD1 might be the D (6 bases). V was trimmed by 8 bases and J by 0 bases, leaving 11 bases between them. This CDR3 is built from 14 residues. Looked up from germline, CDR1 is MDHEN and CDR2 is SYDVKM. The CDR3 DNA sequence: TGTGCCAGCGGGGACATTTATAGCAATCAGCCCCAGCATTTT. Protein sequence: CASGDIYSNQPQHF.

This clone was observed a few times. This sequence joins TRBV4-1 and TRBJ1-2, with 7 bases aligning to TRBD1. V was pared by 3 bases and J by 1 base, with 5 bases of the junction left unmatched. Germline loops: CDR1 MGHRA, CDR2 YSYEKL. This CDR3 has 15 residues. The CDR3 region has the DNA TGCGCCAGCAGCCAGGGACAGAGCAATAACTATGGCTACACCTTC. It codes for CASSQGQSNNYGYTF.

This clone was counted at least ten times. The CDR3 reads CATSDWGPSGNIQYF. The CDR3 region has the DNA TGTGCCACCAGTGATTGGGGTCCTAGCGGAAACATTCAGTACTTC. The rearrangement joins TRBV24-1 to TRBJ2-4, with 7 bases aligning to TRBD2. After removal of 2 bases from V and 6 bases from J, the junction contained 6 bases not matched to a gene. Per germline, CDR1 KGHDR and CDR2 SFDVKD. The CDR3 sequence is 15 residues long.

The genes are TRBV11-1 and TRBJ2-1; possible D gene TRBD1, 5 bases. Between the trimmed V and J ends, which lost 4 bases and 6 bases, there was a span of 19 bases. CDR3 length equals 16 residues. Germline lookup yields CDR1 SGHAT and CDR2 FQDESV (reference sequence). The CDR3 loop is CASSSSTGRVVNEQFF. The CDR3 region has the DNA TGTGCCAGCAGCTCTTCTACAGGAAGGGTAGTCAATGAGCAGTTCTTC.

The chain couples TRBV5-4 to TRBJ1-1; TRBD1 agrees at 9 bases. Germline V gene data show CDR1 as SGHNT and CDR2 as YYREEE (reference sequence). CDR3 size: 14 residues. The V segment lost 4 bases and the J segment 4 bases; nucleotides outside the gene matches: 5. The CDR3: CASSQQTGGTEAFF. The DNA of the CDR3 is TGTGCCAGCAGCCAGCAGACAGGGGGCACTGAAGCTTTCTTT.

In this sample, this clone turned up a few times. J is TRBJ2-7 and V is TRBV28; maybe TRBD2 (5 bases). Germline-derived CDR1 and CDR2 are MDHEN and SYDVKM. This CDR3 is 15 amino acids long. V lost 6 bases and J lost 0, with 15 bases in between. CDR3 DNA sequence: TGTGCCAGCAGGGACGCCGGGGTCGCCTCCTACGAGCAGTACTTC. This gives the protein CASRDAGVASYEQYF.

A single count supports this clone. This chain uses TRBV27 with TRBJ2-7; D perhaps matches TRBD1 (6 bases). The CDR3 totals 14 residues. V lost 8 bases to trimming and J lost 2 bases, with 16 bases between them. Germline V gene sequence: CDR1 MNHEY, CDR2 SMNVEV (reference sequence). The CDR3: CASGVRGGPYEQYF. The CDR3 DNA reads TGTGCCAGCGGAGTCCGAGGGGGTCCCTACGAGCAGTACTTC.

This clone has only a few counts. The J gene is TRBJ1-4, the V gene TRBV3-1 (or the pseudogene TRBV3-2), with 8 bases aligning to TRBD1. CDR1 is LGHDT and CDR2 is YNNKEL in the germline V gene (reference sequence). The ends lost 7 bases at V and 5 bases at J; junction bases unmatched: 0. This CDR3 is 12 amino acids long. CDR3 DNA: TGTGCCAGCAACAGGGGGAATGAAAAACTGTTTTTT. Its protein is CASNRGNEKLFF.

The gene calls are TRBV2 and TRBJ2-1; tentatively, D is TRBD1 (6 bases). The germline V gene has CDR1 SNHLY and CDR2 FYNNEI. The CDR3 is made up of 13 amino acids. The V end was cut by 6 bases, the J end by 5 bases, with 11 bases between. CDR3 sequence: CASRTGLNNEQFF. Here the CDR3 DNA reads TGTGCCAGCAGAACAGGGTTGAACAATGAGCAGTTCTTC.

The table lists this clone with a count of one. The chain combines TRBV7-9 with TRBJ2-7, with TRBD1 as a possible D gene (6 bases). Germline CDR1 and CDR2: SEHNR and FQNEAQ (reference sequence). This CDR3 spans 15 amino acids. V shed 5 bases and J shed 0 bases, with 14 bases lying between them. The CDR3 DNA reads as TGTGCCAGCAGCACCCCTTTGGACAGCTCCTACGAGCAGTACTTC. Translating gives CASSTPLDSSYEQYF.

This clone occurred a few times. This rearrangement joins TRBV7-3 to TRBJ2-3; 13 bases are a match to TRBD2. Germline CDR1 SGHTA, CDR2 FQGTGA. V shed 1 base, J shed 0 bases, and the junction held 4 bases outside the gene matches. There are 18 residues in the CDR3. The CDR3 loop reads CASSLKGTSGASTDTQYF. The DNA for the CDR3 is TGTGCCAGCAGCTTAAAGGGGACTAGCGGGGCTAGCACAGATACGCAGTATTTT.

This chain links TRBV28 with TRBJ1-2; TRBD1 matches 8 bases. The CDR3 consists of 14 residues. V was pared by 5 bases and J by 5 bases, with 7 bases of the junction left unmatched. Germline V gene sequence: CDR1 MDHEN, CDR2 SYDVKM. CDR3 nucleotide sequence: TGTGCCAGCAGTCCGGACAGGGTGGGATATGGCTACACCTTC. It specifies CASSPDRVGYGYTF.